These T cell receptor beta chains were read from a single sample in a study. TCRdb passed the reads through MiXCR, listing each CDR3 protein once. The table lists about 400 distinct CDR3 sequences, less than 35% of them singletons. The sample comprised CD8+ T cells (not recorded whether cultured). Receptors were obtained from a male donor. CDR3s include the opening cysteine and the closing phenylalanine or tryptophan. The D gene is left open where the match is weak. Rows give clone size only sometimes, using once, few, many, or a class for an expanded clone.

many,TRBJ2-3,TRBV28,.,CASSLVTGPGTDTQYF,TGTGCCAGCAGTTTAGTGACCGGGCCAGGCACAGATACGCAGTATTTT
.,TRBJ2-3,TRBV12-3/TRBV12-4,.,CASSLDLSLFVTDTQYF,TGTGCCAGCAGTTTAGACCTGTCGCTGTTCGTAACAGATACGCAGTATTTT
many,TRBJ2-7,TRBV2,TRBD1,CASSYLYGTGGIEQYF,TGTGCCAGCAGCTATCTATACGGGACAGGGGGCATCGAGCAGTACTTC
many,TRBJ1-1,TRBV5-8,.,CASSTNFKNTEAFF,TGTGCCAGCAGCACTAATTTTAAGAACACTGAAGCTTTCTTT
.,TRBJ2-3,TRBV20-1,.,CSARDGGAGVGWVDTQYF,TGCAGTGCTAGAGATGGCGGGGCAGGGGTTGGCTGGGTAGATACGCAGTATTTT
few,TRBJ2-1,TRBV29-1,TRBD2,CSVVGTINVQLF,TGCAGCGTGGTGGGGACTATCAATGTGCAGCTCTTC
medium-sized,TRBJ1-1,TRBV5-1,.,CASSHDTPRCLNTEAFF,TGCGCCAGCAGCCATGACACACCGAGGTGCCTGAACACTGAAGCTTTCTTT
many,TRBJ2-3,TRBV10-3,.,CAISDLAGVRPDTQYF,TGTGCCATCAGTGATCTAGCAGGGGTAAGGCCAGATACGCAGTATTTT
medium-sized,TRBJ2-7,TRBV23-1,.,CASSQKVGFSYEQYF,TGCGCCAGCAGCCAAAAGGTCGGGTTCTCCTACGAGCAGTACTTC